Listed below are T cell receptor beta chains from one sample, sequenced in a study of vaccination effects on CD4 cells after COVID-19. Clones were read by immunoSEQ multiplex PCR, and TCRdb kept only the in-frame ones, dropping some. The sample records around 40,000 clones, roughly 65% being singletons. Their antigen targets remain unknown. The specimen comprised CD4+ T cells from PBMCs cultured without peptide, sampled before COVID-19 vaccination. These receptors all come from a human donor who received a COVID-19 vaccine. Each CDR3 is given with its conserved first and last residue. The D gene is left open where the match is weak. Clone sizes are given selectively: once, few, many, or a class where the clone is expanded.

J gene,D gene,V gene,clone size,CDR3 protein,CDR3 DNA
TRBJ1-1,NA,TRBV30,once,CAWKMNTEAFF,TGTGCCTGGAAGATGAACACTGAAGCTTTCTTT
TRBJ1-5,NA,TRBV10-3,NA,CAISVAPGSNQPQHF,TGTGCCATCAGTGTGGCGCCGGGAAGTAATCAGCCCCAGCATTTT
TRBJ1-1,TRBD1,TRBV27,NA,CASSLTGLSMNTEAFF,TGTGCCAGCAGTTTGACAGGGCTTTCCATGAACACTGAAGCTTTCTTT
TRBJ2-7,NA,TRBV6-5,once,CASARGNSGYEQYF,TGTGCCAGCGCGCGAGGAAACTCCGGCTACGAGCAGTACTTC
TRBJ2-2,NA,TRBV19,once,CASRSGTLNTGELFF,TGTGCCAGCCGATCCGGGACATTGAACACCGGGGAGCTGTTTTTT
TRBJ1-2,TRBD1,TRBV5-4,NA,CASSLDRGQDGYTF,TGTGCCAGCAGCTTGGACAGGGGGCAGGATGGCTACACCTTC
TRBJ2-1,NA,TRBV29-1,NA,CSAFTRGGQMMYEQFF,TGCAGCGCCTTCACTCGGGGGGGACAGATGATGTACGAGCAGTTCTTC
TRBJ2-3,TRBD2,TRBV19,NA,CASSQREGLAGLFSTDTQYF,TGTGCCAGTAGCCAAAGGGAGGGACTAGCGGGGCTCTTTAGCACAGATACGCAGTATTTT
TRBJ2-2,TRBD2,TRBV29-1,NA,CSGRTSGLTGELFF,TGCAGCGGACGGACTAGCGGCCTCACCGGGGAGCTGTTTTTT
TRBJ1-1,TRBD1,TRBV5-1,NA,CASSLQGAEAEAFF,TGCGCCAGCAGCTTACAGGGGGCGGAAGCTGAAGCTTTCTTT
TRBJ2-3,NA,TRBV10-2,NA,CASSPRLADTQYF,TGCGCCAGCAGTCCAAGACTAGCAGATACGCAGTATTTT
TRBJ2-2,TRBD1,TRBV6-5,NA,CASSRGQGGGGELFF,TGTGCCAGCAGCAGAGGACAGGGAGGTGGCGGGGAGCTGTTTTTT
TRBJ1-6,NA,TRBV6-5,NA,CASSTNYSPLHF,TGTGCCAGCAGTACCAATTATTCACCCCTCCACTTT
TRBJ2-5,TRBD1,TRBV10-3,NA,CAISGVQVSRGSRETQYF,TGTGCCATCAGCGGAGTCCAGGTGTCCAGGGGGAGTCGGGAGACCCAGTACTTC
TRBJ1-5,NA,TRBV6-5,NA,CASRGPSAGQPQHF,TGTGCCAGCAGGGGACCTTCAGCGGGTCAGCCCCAGCATTTT
TRBJ2-7,NA,TRBV29-1,NA,CSVVILPAYEQYF,TGCAGCGTTGTGATATTACCCGCCTACGAGCAGTACTTC
TRBJ1-6,TRBD1,TRBV6-5,NA,CASRQRYRGNSPLHF,TGTGCCAGCAGGCAGAGGTACAGGGGTAATTCACCCCTCCACTTT
TRBJ2-1,TRBD1,TRBV5-1,few,CASSIGTGQNNEQFF,TGCGCCAGCAGCATTGGGACAGGGCAGAACAATGAGCAGTTCTTC
TRBJ2-7,NA,TRBV4-2,NA,CASSQDRTDYEQYF,TGTGCCAGCAGCCAAGATAGGACAGACTACGAGCAGTACTTC
TRBJ2-1,NA,TRBV3-1/TRBV3-2,NA,CASSQAGLEQFF,TGTGCCAGCAGCCAAGCTGGGCTAGAGCAGTTCTTC
TRBJ2-1,NA,TRBV5-1,NA,CASSPGHAGDEQFF,TGCGCCAGCAGCCCGGGGCACGCCGGTGATGAGCAGTTCTTC
TRBJ1-1,NA,TRBV6-1,NA,CASIYGGGEAFF,TGTGCCAGCATTTACGGCGGGGGGGAAGCTTTCTTT
TRBJ2-3,TRBD2,TRBV20-1,NA,CSASGSGSTDTQYF,TGCAGTGCTAGTGGAAGCGGGAGTACAGATACGCAGTATTTT
TRBJ1-5,TRBD1,TRBV19,NA,CASSVLQGLSVSPQHF,TGTGCCAGTAGCGTCCTACAGGGGCTGAGTGTGTCGCCCCAGCATTTT
TRBJ1-2,NA,TRBV7-9,NA,CASSSEGRGYGYTF,TGTGCCAGCAGCTCAGAAGGGAGAGGCTATGGCTACACCTTC
TRBJ2-3,NA,TRBV7-9,NA,CASSEPGRGTDTQYF,TGTGCCAGCAGCGAACCGGGACGTGGCACAGATACGCAGTATTTT
TRBJ1-1,NA,TRBV3-1/TRBV3-2,NA,CASSQVYRSGTEAFF,TGTGCCAGCAGCCAAGTATACAGGAGCGGCACTGAAGCTTTCTTT
TRBJ2-1,TRBD1,TRBV3-1/TRBV3-2,NA,CASSQDFRGPYNEQFF,TGTGCCAGCAGCCAAGATTTCAGGGGGCCCTACAATGAGCAGTTCTTC
TRBJ2-2,NA,TRBV15,NA,CATSRDQGQPGASTGELFF,TGTGCCACCAGCAGAGATCAAGGACAACCTGGGGCATCTACCGGGGAGCTGTTTTTT
TRBJ2-7,TRBD1,TRBV5-1,NA,CASSQGTGGYEQYF,TGCGCCAGCAGCCAAGGGACAGGGGGCTACGAGCAGTACTTC
TRBJ1-2,NA,TRBV6-5,NA,CASSWQINYGYTF,TGTGCCAGCAGCTGGCAAATCAACTATGGCTACACCTTC
TRBJ2-3,TRBD1,TRBV10-1,NA,CASSEREGQGVPDTQYF,TGCGCCAGCAGTGAACGGGAAGGCCAGGGGGTCCCAGATACGCAGTATTTT
TRBJ2-7,NA,TRBV19,NA,CASSSRGASYEQYF,TGTGCCAGTAGTAGTCGGGGGGCCTCCTACGAGCAGTACTTC
TRBJ1-6,NA,TRBV7-6,NA,CASSPDRHTYNSPLHF,TGTGCCAGCAGCCCCGACAGGCACACCTATAATTCACCCCTCCACTTT
TRBJ1-2,NA,TRBV19,NA,CASSTTPEGYGYTF,TGTGCCAGTAGTACAACCCCTGAAGGCTATGGCTACACCTTC
TRBJ2-1,NA,TRBV6-5,NA,CASTPRYYNEQFF,TGTGCCAGCACCCCTAGATACTACAATGAGCAGTTCTTC
TRBJ2-7,NA,TRBV12-5,NA,CASGLVRGSSYEQYF,TGTGCTAGTGGTTTGGTACGTGGCAGCTCCTACGAGCAGTACTTC
TRBJ1-1,NA,TRBV24-1,NA,CATSDDRRTEAFF,TGTGCCACCAGTGATGACCGACGGACTGAAGCTTTCTTT
TRBJ1-2,NA,TRBV7-9,few,CALGNYGYTF,TGTGCCCTTGGGAACTATGGCTACACCTTC
TRBJ2-3,TRBD2,TRBV25-1,once,CASSSGRSTDTQYF,TGTGCCAGCAGTAGCGGGAGAAGCACAGATACGCAGTATTTT
TRBJ2-1,NA,TRBV6-4,NA,CASSPQGRSYNEQFF,TGTGCCAGCAGCCCCCAGGGTAGGTCCTACAATGAGCAGTTCTTC
TRBJ2-3,TRBD1,TRBV7-8,NA,CASSLVGQGSTDTQYF,TGTGCCAGCAGCTTAGTAGGACAGGGGAGCACAGATACGCAGTATTTT
TRBJ1-2,TRBD1,TRBV25-1,few,CASSEVGQRYGYTF,TGTGCCAGCAGTGAAGTGGGACAGAGATATGGCTACACCTTC
TRBJ2-2,TRBD2,TRBV5-4,NA,CASSGPGLAGGPPGELFF,TGTGCCAGCAGCGGACCGGGACTAGCGGGAGGGCCGCCTGGGGAGCTGTTTTTT
TRBJ2-7,TRBD2,TRBV4-1,NA,CASSQKGLAADEQYF,TGCGCCAGCAGCCAAAAGGGACTAGCGGCCGACGAGCAGTACTTC